The 30 T cell receptor beta chains below were found in one sample sequenced in a study of T cells in Graves' hyperthyroidism and ophthalmopathy. Amplification of TCR beta CDR3 regions was performed using RNA transcripts as template. First-round RT-PCR targeting the TCR CDR3 was performed with the HTBI primer set. TCRdb reprocessed the multiplex PCR reads with MiXCR, giving one entry per CDR3 protein. The sample has hundreds of thousands of distinct CDR3 sequences; 16% are singletons. Source material: blood. The receptors shown here come from a woman in her late teens or twenties with Graves' hyperthyroidism.

Notes on this clonotype: A read error may explain this, as a much larger clone is one base away. This chain connects TRBV12-3 or TRBV12-4 to TRBJ2-7; D possibly uses TRBD1 or TRBD2 (5 bases each). CDR3 length equals 16 residues. Trimming left V 1 base short and J 0 bases short, with 13 bases between. The CDR3, as DNA: TGTGCCAGCAGTTTAGGGGAGTGGGGGAGCTCCTACGAGCAGTACTTC. Translating it yields CASSLGEWGSSYEQYF.

This clonotype has ten or more counts. The chain has TRBV6-1 and TRBJ2-1; D unclear. CDR3 length: 13 amino acids. V lost 6 bases to trimming and J lost 6 bases, with 12 bases between them. Per the germline V gene, CDR1 is MNHNS and CDR2 is SASEGT. CDR3 in amino acids: CASSLVGFNEQFF. CDR3 nucleotide sequence: TGTGCCAGCAGCCTCGTCGGGTTCAATGAGCAGTTCTTC.

The rearrangement links TRBV6-1 to TRBJ2-2; TRBD2 might be the D (7 bases). This CDR3 has 15 residues. The V gene's germline CDR1 is MNHNS and CDR2 SASEGT. V was clipped by 7 bases and J by 5 bases, with 17 bases between them. In nucleotides, the CDR3 is TGTGCCAGCATAGGGGGGGGCGCCGGTACCGGGGAGCTGTTTTTT. Amino acids: CASIGGGAGTGELFF.

Ten or more counts support this clonotype. This chain joins TRBV9 and TRBJ1-1, with D possibly TRBD1 on 6 matching bases. From germline, CDR1 is SGDLS and CDR2 YYNGEE. The CDR3 extends over 14 amino acids. Trimming took off 0 bases at V and 5 bases at J, with 11 bases between the two ends. The CDR3, as DNA: TGTGCCAGCAGCGTAGCGGGGGGCGATACTGAAGCTTTCTTT. The encoded protein is CASSVAGGDTEAFF.

Many counts were recorded for this clonotype. The chain links TRBV7-2 to TRBJ1-1; D gene ambiguous. V shed 5 bases and J shed 5 bases, with 15 bases lying between them. The germline CDR1 and CDR2 sequences are SGHTA and FQGNSA. The CDR3 is made up of 14 amino acids. CDR3 DNA sequence: TGTGCCAGCAGCACAAAAAGGACGGGTACTGAAGCTTTCTTT. Its translation is CASSTKRTGTEAFF.

The rearrangement uses TRBV27 and TRBJ2-5, with D hard to call. This CDR3 is built from 14 residues. Per the germline V gene, CDR1 is MNHEY and CDR2 is SMNVEV (reference sequence). V gave up 2 bases and J gave up 5 bases, with 12 bases separating them. Here the CDR3 reads CASSLVSAPETQYF. Here the CDR3 DNA reads TGTGCCAGCAGTTTAGTTTCGGCCCCCGAGACCCAGTACTTC.

The chain has TRBV11-3 and TRBJ1-2, with D unclear. This CDR3 has 13 amino acids. The germline CDR1 and CDR2 sequences are SGHNT and YENEEA. Trimming cost V 1 base and J 4 bases, with 7 bases left between them. The CDR3 spells CASSLGAIYGYTF. CDR3 DNA sequence: TGTGCCAGCAGCTTAGGGGCTATCTATGGCTACACCTTC.

This clonotype was observed once. V and J are TRBV29-1 and TRBJ2-5; 9 nucleotides align to TRBD1. There are 15 residues in the CDR3. Germline values: CDR1 SQVTM, CDR2 ANQGSEA. The junction had 11 bases not matched to a gene; V was cut back by 4 bases and J by 5 bases. CDR3 coding DNA: TGCAGCGTTGCCCCCGGGACAGGGCTTCTTGAGACCCAGTACTTC. It is translated as CSVAPGTGLLETQYF.

This clonotype appeared a few times. The J gene is TRBJ1-5, the V gene TRBV27; a possible D gene is TRBD1 (6 bases). The germline V gene encodes CDR1 MNHEY and CDR2 SMNVEV (reference sequence). Between the trimmed V and J ends, which lost 5 bases and 0 bases, there was a span of 14 bases. The CDR3 consists of 16 residues. The CDR3 reads CASSPWTALSNQPQHF. DNA of the CDR3: TGTGCCAGCAGTCCGTGGACAGCACTTAGCAATCAGCCCCAGCATTTT.

This clonotype occurred many times. The chain combines TRBV2 with TRBJ1-6, with D possibly being TRBD1 (6 bases). Between the trimmed V and J ends, which lost 5 bases and 9 bases, there was a span of 17 bases. The CDR3 spans 15 residues. Germline CDR1 and CDR2: SNHLY and FYNNEI. This CDR3 reads CASSPDAQGGSPLHF. CDR3 bases: TGTGCCAGCAGTCCCGATGCACAGGGAGGTTCACCCCTCCACTTT.

CDR3 sequence reads: CASAHTGLTYEQYF. The CDR3 DNA follows: TGTGCCAGCGCACACACGGGACTTACCTACGAGCAGTACTTC. The chain is built from TRBV27 and TRBJ2-7; possibly TRBD2 for D (6 bases). Germline values: CDR1 MNHEY, CDR2 SMNVEV (reference sequence). The CDR3 loop spans 14 amino acids. The V end lost 8 bases, the J end lost 2 bases, and 16 bases lay between the germline ends.

In its sample, this clonotype was seen a few times. The chain has TRBV2 and TRBJ2-7; possible D gene TRBD2, 6 bases. This CDR3 has 15 residues. Germline CDR1 is SNHLY and CDR2 is FYNNEI. V dropped 11 bases and J dropped 7 bases, with 27 bases sitting between them. The CDR3 DNA reads as TGTGCCGGACCTACGCGGGACTTTTTCTTTGTGGAGCAGTACTTC. Residues: CAGPTRDFFFVEQYF. The full variable domain, completed using reference TRBV2 and TRBJ2-7, is EPEVTQTPSHQVTQMGQEVILRCVPISNHLYFYWYRQILGQKVEFLVSFYNNEISEKSEIFDDQFSVERPDGSNFTLKIRSTKLEDSAMYFCAGPTRDFFFVEQYFGPGTRLTVT.

This clonotype has a handful of counts. The chain is built from TRBV7-9 and TRBJ2-5; a possible D gene is TRBD1 (5 bases). The length of the CDR3 is 15 residues. Trimming left V 3 bases short and J 0 bases short, with 11 bases between. Germline V gene data show CDR1 as SEHNR and CDR2 as FQNEAQ (reference sequence). The CDR3 reads CASSFPRANQETQYF. The CDR3 DNA reads as TGTGCCAGCAGCTTCCCCAGGGCCAACCAAGAGACCCAGTACTTC. Full variable domain (missing parts from reference TRBV7-9 and TRBJ2-5): DTGVSQNPRHKITKRGQNVTFRCDPISEHNRLYWYRQTLGQGPEFLTYFQNEAQLEKSRLLSDRFSAERPKGSFSTLEIQRTEQGDSAMYLCASSFPRANQETQYFGPGTRLLVL.

Ten or more counts support this clonotype. The chain carries TRBV12-3 or TRBV12-4 and TRBJ1-1; D is ambiguous. The V and J ends lost 6 bases and 4 bases respectively, with 15 bases between them. The length of the CDR3 is 14 residues. The DNA for the CDR3 is TGTGCCAGCAGCCCGACCCGAAAGGTCACTGAAGCTTTCTTT. This gives the protein CASSPTRKVTEAFF.

This clonotype was observed many times. The chain has TRBV10-3 and TRBJ2-7; TRBD2 aligns across 10 bases. V trimming: 9 bases; J trimming: 3 bases; junction bases outside the gene matches: 5. The CDR3 length is 13 residues. From germline, CDR1 is ENHRY and CDR2 SYGVKD. CDR3 amino acids: CAIQLAGSYEQYF. The DNA for the CDR3 is TGTGCCATACAACTAGCGGGGAGCTACGAGCAGTACTTC.

The rearrangement uses TRBV7-9 and TRBJ2-6, with TRBD2 matching 13 bases. V gave up 3 bases and J gave up 3 bases; unmatched junction bases: 11. Germline assignment: CDR1 SEHNR and CDR2 FQNEAQ (reference sequence). This CDR3 region has 20 residues. The CDR3 nucleotides are TGTGCCAGCAGCTTTCAGAGACTAGCGGGGGGAGACTTTGGGGCCAACGTCCTGACTTTC. It translates to CASSFQRLAGGDFGANVLTF.

This clonotype has a handful of counts. The rearrangement joins TRBV9 to TRBJ1-3, with D tentatively TRBD1 (6 bases). CDR3 size: 16 residues. Germline CDR1 is SGDLS and CDR2 is YYNGEE. V was pared by 0 bases and J by 7 bases, with 17 bases between. CDR3 loop: CASSVDVGAGGNTIYF. CDR3 bases: TGTGCCAGCAGCGTAGACGTGGGGGCTGGTGGGAACACCATATATTTT.

This clonotype was observed many times. The chain carries TRBV12-3 or TRBV12-4 and TRBJ1-5; 7 bases map to TRBD1. The CDR3 loop spans 15 amino acids. The V and J ends lost 4 bases and 3 bases, in that order; junction bases with no gene match: 6. The CDR3 region is CASSSRQGLNQPQHF. The CDR3 region has the DNA TGTGCCAGCAGTTCCCGACAGGGACTCAATCAGCCCCAGCATTTT.

This clonotype was observed at least ten times. The J gene is TRBJ2-5, the V gene TRBV12-3 or TRBV12-4; 8 bases fit TRBD2. Trimming at V came to 3 bases and at J to 2 bases, leaving 8 bases not matched to a gene. The CDR3 spans 16 residues. The CDR3 DNA follows: TGTGCCAGCAGTTTGGCGGGGGGCGGGACTCAAGAGACCCAGTACTTC. Amino acid sequence: CASSLAGGGTQETQYF.

In this sample, this clonotype turned up many times. This chain connects TRBV2 to TRBJ2-1; a weak D match, TRBD2 (6 bases). V was shortened by 0 bases and J by 9 bases, with 15 bases between the two germline ends. This CDR3 region has 15 residues. Germline assignment: CDR1 SNHLY and CDR2 FYNNEI. The CDR3 DNA reads as TGTGCCAGCAGTGAAGCTCTCGGGAGTGGGGGTGAGCAGTTCTTC. Its protein product is CASSEALGSGGEQFF.

This clonotype has at least ten counts. The V and J genes are TRBV24-1 and TRBJ2-7; TRBD2 is a possible D gene (5 bases). The germline CDR1 and CDR2 sequences are KGHDR and SFDVKD. V was clipped by 4 bases and J by 1 base, with 10 bases between them. CDR3 length equals 14 residues. CDR3 residues: CATSEGRGSYEQYF. CDR3 sequence (DNA): TGTGCCACCAGTGAGGGCAGAGGGTCCTACGAGCAGTACTTC.

Regarding this clonotype: Given a much more abundant clone one base away, this may be a read error. This chain uses TRBV3-1 with TRBJ2-5; D is undetermined. The CDR3 covers 14 residues. Looked up from germline, CDR1 is LGHDT and CDR2 is YNNKEL (reference sequence). V was pared by 1 base and J by 4 bases, with 10 bases between. Here the CDR3 DNA reads TGTGCCAGCAGCCAAGTCGGAAAACGAGAGACCCAGTACTTC. It is translated as CASSQVGKRETQYF.

V is TRBV6-5 and J is TRBJ2-1; 8 nucleotides line up with TRBD2. CDR3 length: 18 amino acids. After removal of 2 bases from V and 9 bases from J, the junction contained 18 bases not matched to a gene. Germline V gene lookup returns CDR1 MNHEY and CDR2 SVGAGI. In DNA, the CDR3 is TGTGCCAGCAGTTACCTCTTTTGGGACGGACTAGCCCCGGGTGAGCAGTTCTTC. Translated, it gives CASSYLFWDGLAPGEQFF.

At least ten counts were recorded for this clonotype. The rearrangement uses TRBV6-1 and TRBJ2-1, with D uncertain. This CDR3 is 13 amino acids long. Trimming left V 2 bases short and J 8 bases short, with 10 bases between. Germline CDR1 is MNHNS and CDR2 is SASEGT. CDR3 in DNA: TGTGCCAGCAGTGAACCCGGGTCCCATGAGCAGTTCTTC. It specifies CASSEPGSHEQFF.

There are a few counts of this clonotype. This sequence joins TRBV19 and TRBJ2-5, with 7 positions matching TRBD1. CDR1 and CDR2 from the germline V gene are LNHDA and SQIVND (reference sequence). There are 13 residues in the CDR3. Germline trimming cut 3 bases from V and 5 bases from J; bases unmatched to any gene: 3. The chain's CDR3 is CASSISRGETQYF. The CDR3 coding sequence is TGTGCCAGTAGTATCAGCAGGGGGGAGACCCAGTACTTC.

The chain couples TRBV7-9 to TRBJ1-2; D is unclear. Germline loops: CDR1 SEHNR, CDR2 FQNEAQ (reference sequence). V was trimmed by 5 bases and J by 1 base, leaving 8 bases between them. The length of the CDR3 is 13 residues. The DNA for the CDR3 is TGTGCCAGCAGCGATCAGCATAACTATGGCTACACCTTC. This gives the protein CASSDQHNYGYTF.

The V call is TRBV19, the J call TRBJ2-7; 11 bases agree with TRBD2. J gave up 0 bases and V 4 bases, and 2 bases lay outside the gene matches. CDR1 is LNHDA, CDR2 SQIVND, per germline (reference sequence). The CDR3 is 15 amino acids. The CDR3 DNA follows: TGTGCCAGTAGTACGACTAGCGGGACCTCCTACGAGCAGTACTTC. Protein sequence: CASSTTSGTSYEQYF.

This clonotype was counted only a few times. The chain employs TRBV29-1 and TRBJ2-1, with D unresolved. This CDR3 is built from 15 residues. V was shortened by 4 bases and J by 3 bases, with 16 bases between the two germline ends. Germline lookup yields CDR1 SQVTM and CDR2 ANQGSEA. CDR3 residues: CSVVGLGLNYNEQFF. The CDR3 DNA is TGCAGCGTTGTCGGGCTAGGCCTAAACTACAATGAGCAGTTCTTC.

The rearrangement joins TRBV11-1 to TRBJ2-7; D unclear. This CDR3 spans 15 amino acids. Germline-derived CDR1 and CDR2 are SGHAT and FQDESV (reference sequence). Trimming pared 3 bases from V and 1 base from J, leaving 13 bases between. CDR3 nucleotide sequence: TGTGCCAGCAGCTTGTCAGGAAAAGTATCCTACGAGCAGTACTTC. Amino acids: CASSLSGKVSYEQYF.

V and J are TRBV28 and TRBJ2-1; D remains ambiguous. Trimming removed 6 bases from V and 10 bases from J, with 16 bases in between. The germline CDR1 and CDR2 sequences are MDHEN and SYDVKM. There are 13 residues in the CDR3. The CDR3 nucleotides read TGTGCCAGCAGCCTCCGCTCCGTCTACGAGCAGTTCTTC. Protein product: CASSLRSVYEQFF.